This T cell receptor beta chain appears in the sequencing data of a study of Ad26.COV2.S vaccination and SARS-CoV-2 variants. As to this clone: Its antigen remains unidentified.

Libraries were prepared by immunoSEQ multiplex PCR; TCRdb keeps only in-frame clonotypes and omits some of them. This repertoire shows about half a million clones, 89% found once; its top ten account for 1.5% to 2%. Treatment indicated: over 15 received Ad26.COV2.S at low or high dose, single or two shots; several received placebo; per-sample allocation not given. All samples were drawn on day 63, counting from the first vaccine or placebo injection. CDR3 length: 13 amino acids. Germline CDR1 reads MNHEY; CDR2 reads SVGAGI. Trimming took 6 bases from V and 6 from J; bases not matched to a gene: 4. Regarding the study as a whole: Total T cell responses were possibly underestimated by TCR breadth and depth analyses. CD8+ and CD4+ T cells specific for spike reportedly responded with substantial breadth after vaccination.

The sample in question was peripheral blood, obtained in a trial of Ad26.COV2.S vaccine versus placebo. This TCR was sampled from a person between 18 and 65 years old who received the Ad26.COV2.S COVID-19 vaccine or a placebo. The chain uses TRBV6-5 and TRBJ1-5; TRBD1 aligns across 8 bases. Here the CDR3 DNA reads TGTGCCAGCAGGTTGGACAGGGCTCAGCCCCAGCATTTT. Its protein product is CASRLDRAQPQHF.